A selection of T cell receptor beta chains follows, all from one sample in a study of blood T cell repertoires in COVID-19. Assay used: immunoSEQ multiplex PCR; TCRdb lists only in-frame clones, some missing. This sample carries approximately 200,000 clones, about 88% of them seen once, and the ten largest clones take about 4%. Sequences were obtained from PBMCs or T cells enriched from blood (not recorded which). The origin of the receptors is a woman aged 25 to 45 who had been exposed to COVID-19. Both conserved end residues are trimmed from each CDR3. The D gene is left open where the match is weak.

V gene	J gene	D gene	CDR3 length	CDR3 protein
TRBV2	TRBJ2-2	NA	12	ASSGQLNTGELF
TRBV2	TRBJ2-7	NA	9	ANSTAYEQY
TRBV29-1	TRBJ1-2	NA	9	SAEGVNGYT
TRBV19	TRBJ1-2	NA	12	ASSIVRINYGYT
TRBV15	TRBJ1-1	NA	12	ATSRGGTNTEAF
TRBV2	TRBJ1-3	NA	12	ASSQGSPGNTIY
TRBV27	TRBJ2-3	TRBD1	14	ASSFGRTGGTDTQY
TRBV10-3	TRBJ2-1	TRBD2	15	AISESGTSGAYNEQF
TRBV6-5	TRBJ2-2	NA	11	ASSWSSTGELF
TRBV5-1	TRBJ1-6	NA	13	ASKRGDSYNSPLH
TRBV28	TRBJ2-3	TRBD1	12	ASSLTGLTDTQY
TRBV6-5	TRBJ2-2	NA	10	ASSPGGGELF
TRBV11-3	TRBJ2-7	TRBD1	12	ASTGTGNREEQY
TRBV13	TRBJ1-1	TRBD1	11	ASSSADRDLAF
TRBV3-1/TRBV3-2	TRBJ1-6	TRBD1	14	ASSGQGSLQNSPLH
TRBV12-3/TRBV12-4	TRBJ2-1	TRBD1	11	ASSPKQGNEQF